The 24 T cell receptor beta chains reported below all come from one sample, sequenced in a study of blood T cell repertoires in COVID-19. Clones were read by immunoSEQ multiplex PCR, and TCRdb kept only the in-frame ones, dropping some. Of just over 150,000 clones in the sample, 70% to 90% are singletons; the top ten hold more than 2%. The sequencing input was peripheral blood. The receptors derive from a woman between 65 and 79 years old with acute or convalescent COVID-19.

The CDR3 nucleotides are TGTGCCAGCAGTTCCGGCGGTGAGGGCTATGGCTACACCTTC. It is translated as CASSSGGEGYGYTF. This sequence joins TRBV28 and TRBJ1-2, with D unresolved. The V and J ends lost 4 bases and 4 bases respectively, with 13 bases between them. CDR1 is MDHEN, CDR2 SYDVKM, per germline. CDR3 size: 14 residues.

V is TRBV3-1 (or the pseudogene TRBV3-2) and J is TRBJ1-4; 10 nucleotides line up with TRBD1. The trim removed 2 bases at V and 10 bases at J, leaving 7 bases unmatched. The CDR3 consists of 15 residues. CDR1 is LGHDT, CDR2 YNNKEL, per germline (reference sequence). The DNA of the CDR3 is TGTGCCAGCAGCCAATATAGACAGGGGGCTGGAAAACTGTTTTTT. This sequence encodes CASSQYRQGAGKLFF.

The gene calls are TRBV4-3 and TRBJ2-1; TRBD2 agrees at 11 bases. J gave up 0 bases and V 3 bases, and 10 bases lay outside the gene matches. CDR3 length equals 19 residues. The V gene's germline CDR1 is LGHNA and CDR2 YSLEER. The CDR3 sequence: CASSHELAGATSSYNEQFF. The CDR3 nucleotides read TGCGCCAGCAGCCATGAACTAGCGGGGGCTACTAGCTCCTACAATGAGCAGTTCTTC.

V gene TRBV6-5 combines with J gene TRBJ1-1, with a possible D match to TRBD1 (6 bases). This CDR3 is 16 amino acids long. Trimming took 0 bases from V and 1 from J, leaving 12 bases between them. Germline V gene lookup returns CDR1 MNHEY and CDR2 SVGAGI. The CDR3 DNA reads TGTGCCAGCAGTTACTCCGGACAGAGAGGGAACACTGAAGCTTTCTTT. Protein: CASSYSGQRGNTEAFF.

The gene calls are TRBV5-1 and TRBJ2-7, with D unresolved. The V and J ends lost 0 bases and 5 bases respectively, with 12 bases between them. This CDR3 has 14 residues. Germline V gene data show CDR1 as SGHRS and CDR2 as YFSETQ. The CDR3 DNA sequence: TGCGCCAGCAGCTTGGGTCCAGGTAGGAACGAGCAGTACTTC. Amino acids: CASSLGPGRNEQYF.

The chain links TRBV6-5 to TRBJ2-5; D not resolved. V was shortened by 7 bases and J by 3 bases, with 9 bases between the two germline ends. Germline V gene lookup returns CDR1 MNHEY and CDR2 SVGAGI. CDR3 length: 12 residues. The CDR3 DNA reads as TGTGCCAGCACTGTCACAAAAGAGACCCAGTACTTC. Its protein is CASTVTKETQYF.

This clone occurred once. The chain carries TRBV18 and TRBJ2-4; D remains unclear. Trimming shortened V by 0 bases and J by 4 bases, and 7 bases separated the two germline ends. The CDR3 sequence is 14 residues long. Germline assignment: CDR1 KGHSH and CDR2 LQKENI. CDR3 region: CASSPPGLKNIQYF. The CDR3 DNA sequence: TGTGCCAGCTCACCACCTGGCTTAAAAAACATTCAGTACTTC.

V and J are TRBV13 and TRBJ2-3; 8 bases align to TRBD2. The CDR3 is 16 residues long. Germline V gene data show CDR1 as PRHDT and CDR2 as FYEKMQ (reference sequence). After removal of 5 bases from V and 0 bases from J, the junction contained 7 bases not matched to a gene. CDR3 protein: CASSPPQRGSTDTQYF. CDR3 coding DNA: TGTGCCAGCAGCCCCCCCCAGCGGGGGAGCACAGATACGCAGTATTTT.

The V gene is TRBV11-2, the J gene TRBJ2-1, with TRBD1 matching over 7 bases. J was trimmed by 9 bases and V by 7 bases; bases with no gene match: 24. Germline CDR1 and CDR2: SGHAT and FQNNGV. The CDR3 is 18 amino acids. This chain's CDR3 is CASTQPDSRRGSISEQFF. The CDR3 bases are TGTGCCAGCACCCAACCCGACTCCCGCAGGGGGAGTATTAGTGAGCAGTTCTTC. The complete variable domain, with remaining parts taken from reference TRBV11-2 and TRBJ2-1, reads EAGVAQSPRYKIIEKRQSVAFWCNPISGHATLYWYQQILGQGPKLLIQFQNNGVVDDSQLPKDRFSAERLKGVDSTLKIQPAKLEDSAVYLCASTQPDSRRGSISEQFFGPGTRLTVL.

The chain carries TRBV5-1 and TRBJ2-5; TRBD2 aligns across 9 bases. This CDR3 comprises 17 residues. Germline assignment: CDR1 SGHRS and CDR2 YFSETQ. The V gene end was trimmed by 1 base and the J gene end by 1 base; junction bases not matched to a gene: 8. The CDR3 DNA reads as TGCGCCAGCAGCTTGCCTAAAACTAGCGGGTCCCAAGAGACCCAGTACTTC. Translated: CASSLPKTSGSQETQYF.

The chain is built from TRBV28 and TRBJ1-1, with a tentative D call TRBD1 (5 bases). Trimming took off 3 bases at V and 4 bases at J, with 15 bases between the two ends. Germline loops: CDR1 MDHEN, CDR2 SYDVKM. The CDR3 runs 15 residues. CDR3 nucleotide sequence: TGTGCCAGCAGTTTTTCTCGGGGGAGGACCACTGAAGCTTTCTTT. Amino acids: CASSFSRGRTTEAFF.

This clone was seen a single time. The CDR3 bases are TGCAGTGCTAGTGACTCCCGGACAGGGTTGAACACTGAAGCTTTCTTT. It is translated as CSASDSRTGLNTEAFF. The chain has TRBV20-1 and TRBJ1-1, with TRBD1 identical over 8 bases. CDR3 length: 16 residues. With 3 bases clipped from V and 0 bases from J, the junction kept 9 bases outside the gene matches. Germline-derived CDR1 and CDR2 are DFQATT and SNEGSKA (reference sequence).

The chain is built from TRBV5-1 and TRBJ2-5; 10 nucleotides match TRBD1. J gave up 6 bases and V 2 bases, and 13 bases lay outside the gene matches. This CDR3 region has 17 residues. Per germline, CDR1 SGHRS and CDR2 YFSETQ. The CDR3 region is CASSFSEPGQGPKTQYF. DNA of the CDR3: TGCGCCAGCAGCTTTTCGGAACCGGGACAGGGGCCAAAGACCCAGTACTTC.

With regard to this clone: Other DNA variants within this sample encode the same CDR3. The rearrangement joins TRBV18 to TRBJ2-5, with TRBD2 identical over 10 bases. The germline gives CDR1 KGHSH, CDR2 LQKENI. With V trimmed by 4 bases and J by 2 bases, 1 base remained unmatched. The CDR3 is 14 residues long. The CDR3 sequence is CASSLAGGQETQYF. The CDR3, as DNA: TGTGCCAGCTCACTAGCGGGGGGACAAGAGACCCAGTACTTC.

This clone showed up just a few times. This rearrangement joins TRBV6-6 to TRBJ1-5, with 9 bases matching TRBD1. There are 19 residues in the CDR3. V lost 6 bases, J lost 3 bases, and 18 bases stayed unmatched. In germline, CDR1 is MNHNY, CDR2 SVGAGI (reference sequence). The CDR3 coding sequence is TGTGCCAGCAGCCGAAACACCCCGGGACAGGGAAACCCCAATCAGCCCCAGCATTTT. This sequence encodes CASSRNTPGQGNPNQPQHF.

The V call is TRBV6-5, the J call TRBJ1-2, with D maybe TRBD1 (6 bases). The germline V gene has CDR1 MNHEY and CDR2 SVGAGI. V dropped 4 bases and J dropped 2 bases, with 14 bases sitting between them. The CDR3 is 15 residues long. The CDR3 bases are TGTGCCAGCAGTTTCCTCCCACAGGGAAACTATGGCTACACCTTC. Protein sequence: CASSFLPQGNYGYTF.

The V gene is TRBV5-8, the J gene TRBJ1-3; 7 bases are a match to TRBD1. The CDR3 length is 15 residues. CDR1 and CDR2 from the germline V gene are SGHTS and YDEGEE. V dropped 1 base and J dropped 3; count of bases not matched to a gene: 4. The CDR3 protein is CASSLRGLGGNTIYF. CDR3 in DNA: TGTGCCAGCAGCTTGAGGGGGCTAGGTGGAAACACCATATATTTT.

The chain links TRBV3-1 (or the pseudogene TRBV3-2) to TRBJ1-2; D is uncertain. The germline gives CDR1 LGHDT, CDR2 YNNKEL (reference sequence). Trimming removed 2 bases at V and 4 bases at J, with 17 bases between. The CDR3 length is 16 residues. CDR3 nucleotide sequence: TGTGCCAGCAGCCAAAGCGGCTACCCCTCTATCTATGGCTACACCTTC. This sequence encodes CASSQSGYPSIYGYTF.

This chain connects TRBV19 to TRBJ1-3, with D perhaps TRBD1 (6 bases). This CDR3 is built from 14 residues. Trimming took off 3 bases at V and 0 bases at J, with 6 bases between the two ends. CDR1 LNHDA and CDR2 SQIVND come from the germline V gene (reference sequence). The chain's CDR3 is CASSMGHSGNTIYF. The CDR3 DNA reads TGTGCCAGTAGTATGGGACACTCTGGAAACACCATATATTTT.

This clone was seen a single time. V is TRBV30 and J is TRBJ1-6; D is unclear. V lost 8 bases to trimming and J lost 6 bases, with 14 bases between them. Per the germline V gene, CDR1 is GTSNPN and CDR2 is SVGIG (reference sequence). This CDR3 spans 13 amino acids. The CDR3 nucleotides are TGTGCCCATGGGCCGATGGCTAATTCACCCCTCCACTTT. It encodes CAHGPMANSPLHF.

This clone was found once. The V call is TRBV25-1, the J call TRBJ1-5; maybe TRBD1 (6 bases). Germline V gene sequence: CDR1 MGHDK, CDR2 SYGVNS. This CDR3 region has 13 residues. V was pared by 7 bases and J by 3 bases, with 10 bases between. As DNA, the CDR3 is TGTGCCAGCAAGGCAGGGGCCAATCAGCCCCAGCATTTT. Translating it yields CASKAGANQPQHF. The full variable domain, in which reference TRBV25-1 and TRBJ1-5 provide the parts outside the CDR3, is EADIYQTPRYLVIGTGKKITLECSQTMGHDKMYWYQQDPGMELHLIHYSYGVNSTEKGDLSSESTVSRIRTEHFPLTLESARPSHTSQYLCASKAGANQPQHFGDGTRLSIL.

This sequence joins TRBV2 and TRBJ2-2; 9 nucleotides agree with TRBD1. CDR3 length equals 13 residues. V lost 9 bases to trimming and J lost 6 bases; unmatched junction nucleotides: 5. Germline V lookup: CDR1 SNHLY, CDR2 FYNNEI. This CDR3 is CASQTGGAGELFF. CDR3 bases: TGTGCCAGTCAGACAGGGGGGGCCGGGGAGCTGTTTTTT.

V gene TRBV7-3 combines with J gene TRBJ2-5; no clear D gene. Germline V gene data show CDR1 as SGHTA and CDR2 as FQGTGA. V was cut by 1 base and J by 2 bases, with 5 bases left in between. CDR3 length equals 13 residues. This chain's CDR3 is CASSLRVQETQYF. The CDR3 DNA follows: TGTGCCAGCAGCTTAAGAGTTCAAGAGACCCAGTACTTC.

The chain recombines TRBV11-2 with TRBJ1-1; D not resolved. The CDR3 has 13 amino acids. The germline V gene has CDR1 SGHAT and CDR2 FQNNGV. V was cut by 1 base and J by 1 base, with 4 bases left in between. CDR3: CASSLGGNTEAFF. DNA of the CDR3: TGTGCCAGCAGCTTAGGAGGGAACACTGAAGCTTTCTTT. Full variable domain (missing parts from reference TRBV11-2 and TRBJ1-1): EAGVAQSPRYKIIEKRQSVAFWCNPISGHATLYWYQQILGQGPKLLIQFQNNGVVDDSQLPKDRFSAERLKGVDSTLKIQPAKLEDSAVYLCASSLGGNTEAFFGQGTRLTVV.